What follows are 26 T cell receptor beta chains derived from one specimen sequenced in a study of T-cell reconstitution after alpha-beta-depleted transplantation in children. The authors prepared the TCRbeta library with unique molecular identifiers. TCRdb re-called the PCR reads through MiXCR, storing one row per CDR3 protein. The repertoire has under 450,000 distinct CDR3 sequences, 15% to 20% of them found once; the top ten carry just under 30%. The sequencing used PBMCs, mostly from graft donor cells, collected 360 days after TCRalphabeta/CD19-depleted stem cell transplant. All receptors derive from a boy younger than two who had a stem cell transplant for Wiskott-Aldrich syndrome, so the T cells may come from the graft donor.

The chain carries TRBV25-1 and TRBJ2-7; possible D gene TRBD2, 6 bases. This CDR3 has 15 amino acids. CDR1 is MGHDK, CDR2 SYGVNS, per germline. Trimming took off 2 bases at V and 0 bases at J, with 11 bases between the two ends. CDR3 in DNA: TGTGCCAGCAGTGAAGGAGGGTGGGGCTCCTACGAGCAGTACTTC. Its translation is CASSEGGWGSYEQYF.

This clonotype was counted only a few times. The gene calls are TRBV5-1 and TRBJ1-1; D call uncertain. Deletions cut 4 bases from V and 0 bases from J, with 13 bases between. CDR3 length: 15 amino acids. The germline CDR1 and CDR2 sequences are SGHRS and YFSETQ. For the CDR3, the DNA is TGCGCCAGCAGCACCGGCCAGTTACTGAACACTGAAGCTTTCTTT. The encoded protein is CASSTGQLLNTEAFF. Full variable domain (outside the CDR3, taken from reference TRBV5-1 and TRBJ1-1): KAGVTQTPRYLIKTRGQQVTLSCSPISGHRSVSWYQQTPGQGLQFLFEYFSETQRNKGNFPGRFSGRQFSNSRSEMNVSTLELGDSALYLCASSTGQLLNTEAFFGQGTRLTVV.

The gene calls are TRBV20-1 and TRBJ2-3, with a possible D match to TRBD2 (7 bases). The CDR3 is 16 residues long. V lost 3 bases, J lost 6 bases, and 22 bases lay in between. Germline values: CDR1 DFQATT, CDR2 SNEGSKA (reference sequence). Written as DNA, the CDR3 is TGCAGTGCTAGCGGAGCGGGACAAGGCGCGGCGGATACGCAGTATTTT. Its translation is CSASGAGQGAADTQYF.

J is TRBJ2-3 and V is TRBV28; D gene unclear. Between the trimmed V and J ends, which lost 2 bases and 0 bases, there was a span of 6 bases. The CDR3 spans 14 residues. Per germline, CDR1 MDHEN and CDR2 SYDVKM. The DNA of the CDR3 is TGTGCCAGCAGTTTAGAGGTTAGCACAGATACGCAGTATTTT. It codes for CASSLEVSTDTQYF.

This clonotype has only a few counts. Here the CDR3 reads CAISVEASGANVLTF. CDR3 bases: TGTGCCATCAGTGTGGAAGCCTCTGGGGCCAACGTCCTGACTTTC. This chain links TRBV10-3 with TRBJ2-6, with D unresolved. The CDR3 is 15 residues long. Trimming took off 4 bases at V and 0 bases at J, with 7 bases between the two ends. CDR1 is ENHRY and CDR2 is SYGVKD in the germline V gene.

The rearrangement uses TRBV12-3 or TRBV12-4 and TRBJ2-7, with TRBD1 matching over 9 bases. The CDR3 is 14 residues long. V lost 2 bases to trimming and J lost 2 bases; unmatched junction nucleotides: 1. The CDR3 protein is CASSLHRGPYEQYF. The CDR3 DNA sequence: TGTGCCAGCAGTTTACACAGGGGGCCCTACGAGCAGTACTTC.

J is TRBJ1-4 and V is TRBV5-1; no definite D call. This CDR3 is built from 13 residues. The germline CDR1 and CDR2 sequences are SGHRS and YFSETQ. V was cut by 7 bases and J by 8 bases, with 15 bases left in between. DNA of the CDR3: TGCGCCAGCCATTCGGGAACGATGGAAAAACTGTTTTTT. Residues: CASHSGTMEKLFF.

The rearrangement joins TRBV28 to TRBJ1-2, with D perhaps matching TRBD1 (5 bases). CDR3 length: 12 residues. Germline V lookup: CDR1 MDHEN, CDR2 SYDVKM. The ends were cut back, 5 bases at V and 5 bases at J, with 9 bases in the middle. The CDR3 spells CASSPDRYGYTF. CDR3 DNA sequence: TGTGCCAGCAGTCCAGACAGATATGGCTACACCTTC.

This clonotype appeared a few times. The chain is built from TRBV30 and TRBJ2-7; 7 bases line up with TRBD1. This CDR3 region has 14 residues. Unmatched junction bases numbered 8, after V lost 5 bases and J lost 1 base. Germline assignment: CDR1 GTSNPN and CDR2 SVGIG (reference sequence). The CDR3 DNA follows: TGTGCCTGGGTGGACAGGACCCATTCCTACGAGCAGTACTTC. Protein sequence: CAWVDRTHSYEQYF. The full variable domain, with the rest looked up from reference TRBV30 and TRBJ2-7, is SQTIHQWPATLVQPVGSPLSLECTVEGTSNPNLYWYRQAAGRGLQLLFYSVGIGQISSEVPQNLSASRPQDRQFILSSKKLLLSDSGFYLCAWVDRTHSYEQYFGPGTRLTVT.

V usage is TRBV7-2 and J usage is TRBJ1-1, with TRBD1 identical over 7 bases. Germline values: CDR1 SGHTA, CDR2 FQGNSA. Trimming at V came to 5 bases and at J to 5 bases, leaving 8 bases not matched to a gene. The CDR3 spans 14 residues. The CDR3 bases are TGTGCCAGCAGCCGGACAGGTCCGGGGACTGAAGCTTTCTTT. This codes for CASSRTGPGTEAFF. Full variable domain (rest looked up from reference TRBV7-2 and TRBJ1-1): GAGVSQSPSNKVTEKGKDVELRCDPISGHTALYWYRQSLGQGLEFLIYFQGNSAPDKSGLPSDRFSAERTGGSVSTLTIQRTQQEDSAVYLCASSRTGPGTEAFFGQGTRLTVV.

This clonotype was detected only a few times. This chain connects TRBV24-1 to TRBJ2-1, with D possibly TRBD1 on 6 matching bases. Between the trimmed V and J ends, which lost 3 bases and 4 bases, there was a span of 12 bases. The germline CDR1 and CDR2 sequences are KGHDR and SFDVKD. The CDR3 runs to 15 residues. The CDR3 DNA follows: TGTGCCACCAGTGATCGTCGACAGGCTTACAATGAGCAGTTCTTC. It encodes CATSDRRQAYNEQFF.

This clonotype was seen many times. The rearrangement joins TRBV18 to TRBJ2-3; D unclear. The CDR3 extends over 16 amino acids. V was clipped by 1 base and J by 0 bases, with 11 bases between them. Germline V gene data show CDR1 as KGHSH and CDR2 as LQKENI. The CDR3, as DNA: TGTGCCAGCTCACCACAAGAAATCACTAGCACAGATACGCAGTATTTT. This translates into CASSPQEITSTDTQYF. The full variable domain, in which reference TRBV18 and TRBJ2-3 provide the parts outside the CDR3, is NAGVMQNPRHLVRRRGQEARLRCSPMKGHSHVYWYRQLPEEGLKFMVYLQKENIIDESGMPKERFSAEFPKEGPSILRIQQVVRGDSAAYFCASSPQEITSTDTQYFGPGTRLTVL.

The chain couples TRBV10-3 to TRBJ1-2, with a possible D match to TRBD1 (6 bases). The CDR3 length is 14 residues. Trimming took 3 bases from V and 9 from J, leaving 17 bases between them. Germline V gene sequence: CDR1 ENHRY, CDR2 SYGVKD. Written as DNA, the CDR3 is TGTGCCATCAGTGAAACAGGGAAGCCAGGCAGCTACACCTTC. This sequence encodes CAISETGKPGSYTF.

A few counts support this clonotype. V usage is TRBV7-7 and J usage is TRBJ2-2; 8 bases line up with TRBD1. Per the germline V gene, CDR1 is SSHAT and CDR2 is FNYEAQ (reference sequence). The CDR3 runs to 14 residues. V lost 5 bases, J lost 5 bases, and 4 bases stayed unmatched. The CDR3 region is CASSRRQGTGELFF. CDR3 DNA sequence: TGTGCCAGCAGCCGCAGACAGGGGACCGGGGAGCTGTTTTTT.

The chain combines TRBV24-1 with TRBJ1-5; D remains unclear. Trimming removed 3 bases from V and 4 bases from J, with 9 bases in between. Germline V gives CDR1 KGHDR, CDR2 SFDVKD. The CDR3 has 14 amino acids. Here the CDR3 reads CATSDSTWNQPQHF. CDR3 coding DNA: TGTGCCACCAGTGATAGCACGTGGAATCAGCCCCAGCATTTT.

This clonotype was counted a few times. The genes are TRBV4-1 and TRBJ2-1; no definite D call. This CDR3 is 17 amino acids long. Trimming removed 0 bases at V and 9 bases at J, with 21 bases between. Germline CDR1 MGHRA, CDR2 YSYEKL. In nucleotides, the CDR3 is TGCGCCAGCAGCCAAGATCTTGGCAGGACCCTCAGGCCTGAGCAGTTCTTC. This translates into CASSQDLGRTLRPEQFF.

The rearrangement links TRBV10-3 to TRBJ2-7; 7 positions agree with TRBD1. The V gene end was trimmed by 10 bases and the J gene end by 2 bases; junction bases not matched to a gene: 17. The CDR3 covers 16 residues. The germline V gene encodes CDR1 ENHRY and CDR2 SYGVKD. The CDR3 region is CASFGFQGDNAYEQYF. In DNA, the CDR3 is TGTGCCAGCTTCGGGTTCCAGGGGGACAACGCCTACGAGCAGTACTTC.

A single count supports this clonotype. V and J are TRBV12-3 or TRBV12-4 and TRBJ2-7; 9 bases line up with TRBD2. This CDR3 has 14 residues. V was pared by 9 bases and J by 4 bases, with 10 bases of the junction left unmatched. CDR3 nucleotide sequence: TGTGCCAGTAGAAGGACTAGCGCCGGATACGAGCAGTACTTC. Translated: CASRRTSAGYEQYF.

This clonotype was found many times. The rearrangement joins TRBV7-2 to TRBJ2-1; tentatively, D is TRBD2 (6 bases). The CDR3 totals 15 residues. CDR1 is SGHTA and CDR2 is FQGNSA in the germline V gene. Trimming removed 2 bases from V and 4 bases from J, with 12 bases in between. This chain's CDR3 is CASSLRRGSYNEQFF. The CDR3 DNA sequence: TGTGCCAGCAGCTTACGGAGGGGCTCTTACAATGAGCAGTTCTTC.

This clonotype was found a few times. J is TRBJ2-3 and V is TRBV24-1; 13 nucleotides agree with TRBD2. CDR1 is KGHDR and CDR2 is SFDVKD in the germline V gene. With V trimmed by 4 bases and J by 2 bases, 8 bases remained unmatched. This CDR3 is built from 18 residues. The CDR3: CATSERTSGSRITDTQYF. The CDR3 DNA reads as TGTGCCACCAGTGAGCGGACTAGCGGGAGCCGAATCACAGATACGCAGTATTTT.

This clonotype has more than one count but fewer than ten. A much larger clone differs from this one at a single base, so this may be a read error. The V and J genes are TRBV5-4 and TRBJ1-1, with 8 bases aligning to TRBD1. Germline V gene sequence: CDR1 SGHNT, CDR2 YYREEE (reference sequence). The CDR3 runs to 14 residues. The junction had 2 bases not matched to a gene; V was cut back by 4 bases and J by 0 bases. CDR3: CASSPGQVNTEAFF. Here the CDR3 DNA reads TGTGCCAGCAGCCCGGGACAGGTGAACACTGAAGCTTTCTTT.

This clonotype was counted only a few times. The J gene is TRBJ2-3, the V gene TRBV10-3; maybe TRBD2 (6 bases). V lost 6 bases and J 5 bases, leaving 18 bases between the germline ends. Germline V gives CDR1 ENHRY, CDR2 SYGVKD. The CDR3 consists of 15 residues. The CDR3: CAISAGQLRIDTQYF. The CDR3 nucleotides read TGTGCCATCAGCGCGGGGCAGTTAAGGATAGATACGCAGTATTTT.

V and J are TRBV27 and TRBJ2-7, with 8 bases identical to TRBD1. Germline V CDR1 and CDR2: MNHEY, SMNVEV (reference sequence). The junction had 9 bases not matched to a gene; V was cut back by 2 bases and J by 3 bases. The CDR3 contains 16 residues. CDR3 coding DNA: TGTGCCAGCAGTTTAAAGCCCGGACAGGGCTTCTACGAGCAGTACTTC. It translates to CASSLKPGQGFYEQYF.

CDR3 sequence reads: CASSSQRGGGELFF. As DNA, the CDR3 is TGTGCCAGCAGTTCGCAGCGGGGGGGCGGGGAGCTGTTTTTT. J is TRBJ2-2 and V is TRBV27; TRBD2 aligns across 10 bases. In germline, CDR1 is MNHEY, CDR2 SMNVEV (reference sequence). This CDR3 region has 14 residues. V gave up 4 bases and J gave up 7 bases; unmatched junction bases: 3.

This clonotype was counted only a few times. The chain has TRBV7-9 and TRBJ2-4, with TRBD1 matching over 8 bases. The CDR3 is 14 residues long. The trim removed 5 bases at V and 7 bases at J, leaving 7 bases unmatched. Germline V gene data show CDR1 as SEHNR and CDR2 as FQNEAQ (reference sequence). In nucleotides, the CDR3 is TGTGCCAGCAGCACCAGGGGGCTAGGGAACATTCAGTACTTC. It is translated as CASSTRGLGNIQYF.

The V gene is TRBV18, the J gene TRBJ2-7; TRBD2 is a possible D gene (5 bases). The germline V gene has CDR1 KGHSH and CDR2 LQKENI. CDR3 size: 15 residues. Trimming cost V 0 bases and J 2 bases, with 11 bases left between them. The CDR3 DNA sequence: TGTGCCAGCTCACCACCCAGCGGCCCACCCTACGAGCAGTACTTC. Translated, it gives CASSPPSGPPYEQYF.